This TCR beta chain was captured by sequencing in a study of response to subunit inactivated influenza vaccine. This clonotype occurred a few times. Its antigen remains unknown. Study observations and caveats: Researchers suggested that each seasonal influenza vaccination recruits few new T cells.

Per germline, CDR1 SGHVS and CDR2 FQNEAQ. The V and J ends lost 0 bases and 12 bases respectively, with 12 bases between them. This CDR3 is 13 amino acids long. TCRdb re-called the RT-PCR reads through MiXCR, storing one row per CDR3 protein. In the table there are roughly 650,000 distinct CDR3 sequences, more than 15% of which are singletons. The rearrangement links TRBV7-8 to TRBJ2-1; TRBD2 is a possible D gene (5 bases). The TCR sequence derives from a man aged 45-65 years who received an inactivated influenza vaccine. The source material was PBMCs from blood, sampled 12 days after vaccination. The CDR3 loop reads CASSLAGISGQFF. CDR3 bases: TGTGCCAGCAGCTTAGCAGGGATAAGCGGGCAGTTCTTC.